This T cell receptor beta chain was observed in a study of blood T cells in healthy people across ages. A second roughly 6 to 12 cycle PCR used barcoded and J-beta primers. TCRdb redid the calling of the 5' RACE reads with MiXCR, one entry per CDR3 protein. The sample contains fewer than 950,000 distinct CDR3 sequences, about 53% of which appear only once. The V gene end was trimmed by 3 bases and the J gene end by 3 bases; junction bases not matched to a gene: 4. Germline V gives CDR1 SGHRS, CDR2 YFSETQ. This CDR3 has 17 amino acids. This chain uses TRBV5-1 with TRBJ2-1; 15 nucleotides agree with TRBD2. Sequencing used blood. The clonotype was recovered from an elderly man in good health. DNA of the CDR3: TGCGCCAGCAGCTGGGGGACTAGCGGGAGGATCTACAATGAGCAGTTCTTC. This translates into CASSWGTSGRIYNEQFF.